This T cell receptor beta chain was obtained from a study of response to subunit inactivated influenza vaccine. Germline V gene data show CDR1 as MNHNS and CDR2 as SASEGT. The trim removed 5 bases at V and 3 bases at J, leaving 10 bases unmatched. The CDR3 sequence is 16 residues long. TCRdb analysed the RT-PCR reads with MiXCR anew, one entry per CDR3 protein. There are 200,000 to 300,000 distinct CDR3 sequences in the sample; 12% occur only once, and less than 8.5% lies in the top ten. This receptor was identified in a man aged 45-65 years who received an inactivated influenza vaccine. The source material was non-naive T cells sorted from PBMCs, sampled 14 to 15 days before vaccination. The J gene is TRBJ2-1, the V gene TRBV6-1, with 7 nucleotides matching TRBD1. CDR3 sequence reads: CASSPTGAGDYNEQFF. The DNA of the CDR3 is TGTGCCAGCAGTCCAACAGGGGCAGGGGACTACAATGAGCAGTTCTTC.